The clone carrying this T cell receptor (beta chain) qualifies as medium-sized. The antigen is not known. The entry originates in a study of T cell repertoires in aging, cancer and after chemotherapy. Study results and limitations: Healthy donors lost TCR diversity with age mainly through richness, cancer patients through richness and evenness.

The template was genomic DNA from peripheral blood, not RNA. A mixed TRB-A/B primer pool amplified rearranged TRB by multiplex touch-down PCR. TCRdb re-derived calls from the multiplex PCR reads in MiXCR, one entry per CDR3 protein. The sample lists fewer than 7,000 distinct CDR3 sequences; 25% to 30% were seen once. CDR3 length: 15 residues. V shed 1 base and J shed 6 bases, with 12 bases lying between them. Germline CDR1 reads LNHDA; CDR2 reads SQIVND (reference sequence). This chain links TRBV19 with TRBJ2-2, with D perhaps matching TRBD2 (7 bases). The TCR originated in a human donor in good health. Sequencing was done on a sample of blood. CDR3 sequence (DNA): TGTGCCAGTAGTATAGTAGGGGGGGCGTCCGGGGAGCTGTTTTTT. Translated: CASSIVGGASGELFF.